This TCR beta chain was captured by sequencing in a study of CD8+ T cells in alopecia areata. Study-wide background: Female C3H/HeJ mice aged roughly 7-11 weeks received skin from approximately 6-13-month-old C3H/HeJ donors with spontaneous alopecia. The study, taken as a whole, reports: Scalp specimens additionally yield sequences from normal skin's resident alphabeta T cells.

RNA, once extracted, was reverse transcribed into cDNA for use as the sequencing template. Clones were sequenced by immunoSEQ multiplex PCR, and TCRdb holds only the in-frame ones, with some missing. The sample offers about 300,000 clones and no singletons, the top ten holding 1.2%. The CDR3 totals 12 residues. V was shortened by 2 bases and J by 3 bases, with 5 bases between the two germline ends. Germline V gives CDR1 FNHDT, CDR2 SITEND (reference sequence). After pooling, cutaneous lymph node cells were sorted with CD4, CD8alpha, NKG2D, NKG2ACE and other markers. A note on this clone: What it binds is unknown. Gene names refer to mouse genes. With the read ending 4 residues before the CDR3 end, the germline J gene is used to fill in that end. Other DNA sequences in this specimen translate into the identical CDR3.

This clonotype originated in a C3H/HeJ mouse with alopecia areata. The MHC haplotype of the strain is H2-k. Specimen: CD4+ T cells sorted from a lymph node. The chain combines TRBV19 with TRBJ1-1; D is undetermined. The CDR3 sequence is CASSIRDTEVFF. The CDR3 DNA, read in part, is TGTGCCAGCAGTATTAGGGACACA.